Listed here is a single T cell receptor beta chain. Its antigen is unidentified. The data belong to a study of human T cells and chemical hapten exposure. Study overall: Diphenylcyclopropenone, dosed weekly to the scalp, was given to patients throughout the approximately 25-week study.

Authors' data handling: A per-sample median of around 100,000 TCRs was observed, with a range of about 20,000 to 700,000. In TCRdb, the RACE reads were re-called with MiXCR into one record per CDR3 protein. These V and J calls originate from TCRdb's pipeline instead of the authors' own analysis. The sample carries under 70,000 distinct CDR3 sequences, about 11% recorded once. Study-wide results and limits: Among TCRs, those above 1 in 1000 frequency were unaffected by DPC sensitization.

As to time point: pre-sensitization, week 0. Treatment given: therapeutic diphenylcyclopropenone sensitization with weekly scalp DPC. Blood sampling occurred before each patch-test application. Trimming left V 4 bases short and J 5 bases short, with 15 bases between. The CDR3 contains 13 residues. The V gene's germline CDR1 is SQVTM and CDR2 ANQGSEA. The TCR originated in a woman aged 40 to 55 with alopecia areata. Some clones in this sample may be carry-over from other donors' samples. V is TRBV29-1 and J is TRBJ2-7; D perhaps matches TRBD2 (5 bases). Specimen: whole blood, collected in connection with sensitization to the hapten diphenylcyclopropenone (DPC). CDR3 amino acids: CSVAAERTDEQYF. CDR3 DNA: TGCAGCGTTGCGGCCGAGAGGACTGACGAGCAGTACTTC.